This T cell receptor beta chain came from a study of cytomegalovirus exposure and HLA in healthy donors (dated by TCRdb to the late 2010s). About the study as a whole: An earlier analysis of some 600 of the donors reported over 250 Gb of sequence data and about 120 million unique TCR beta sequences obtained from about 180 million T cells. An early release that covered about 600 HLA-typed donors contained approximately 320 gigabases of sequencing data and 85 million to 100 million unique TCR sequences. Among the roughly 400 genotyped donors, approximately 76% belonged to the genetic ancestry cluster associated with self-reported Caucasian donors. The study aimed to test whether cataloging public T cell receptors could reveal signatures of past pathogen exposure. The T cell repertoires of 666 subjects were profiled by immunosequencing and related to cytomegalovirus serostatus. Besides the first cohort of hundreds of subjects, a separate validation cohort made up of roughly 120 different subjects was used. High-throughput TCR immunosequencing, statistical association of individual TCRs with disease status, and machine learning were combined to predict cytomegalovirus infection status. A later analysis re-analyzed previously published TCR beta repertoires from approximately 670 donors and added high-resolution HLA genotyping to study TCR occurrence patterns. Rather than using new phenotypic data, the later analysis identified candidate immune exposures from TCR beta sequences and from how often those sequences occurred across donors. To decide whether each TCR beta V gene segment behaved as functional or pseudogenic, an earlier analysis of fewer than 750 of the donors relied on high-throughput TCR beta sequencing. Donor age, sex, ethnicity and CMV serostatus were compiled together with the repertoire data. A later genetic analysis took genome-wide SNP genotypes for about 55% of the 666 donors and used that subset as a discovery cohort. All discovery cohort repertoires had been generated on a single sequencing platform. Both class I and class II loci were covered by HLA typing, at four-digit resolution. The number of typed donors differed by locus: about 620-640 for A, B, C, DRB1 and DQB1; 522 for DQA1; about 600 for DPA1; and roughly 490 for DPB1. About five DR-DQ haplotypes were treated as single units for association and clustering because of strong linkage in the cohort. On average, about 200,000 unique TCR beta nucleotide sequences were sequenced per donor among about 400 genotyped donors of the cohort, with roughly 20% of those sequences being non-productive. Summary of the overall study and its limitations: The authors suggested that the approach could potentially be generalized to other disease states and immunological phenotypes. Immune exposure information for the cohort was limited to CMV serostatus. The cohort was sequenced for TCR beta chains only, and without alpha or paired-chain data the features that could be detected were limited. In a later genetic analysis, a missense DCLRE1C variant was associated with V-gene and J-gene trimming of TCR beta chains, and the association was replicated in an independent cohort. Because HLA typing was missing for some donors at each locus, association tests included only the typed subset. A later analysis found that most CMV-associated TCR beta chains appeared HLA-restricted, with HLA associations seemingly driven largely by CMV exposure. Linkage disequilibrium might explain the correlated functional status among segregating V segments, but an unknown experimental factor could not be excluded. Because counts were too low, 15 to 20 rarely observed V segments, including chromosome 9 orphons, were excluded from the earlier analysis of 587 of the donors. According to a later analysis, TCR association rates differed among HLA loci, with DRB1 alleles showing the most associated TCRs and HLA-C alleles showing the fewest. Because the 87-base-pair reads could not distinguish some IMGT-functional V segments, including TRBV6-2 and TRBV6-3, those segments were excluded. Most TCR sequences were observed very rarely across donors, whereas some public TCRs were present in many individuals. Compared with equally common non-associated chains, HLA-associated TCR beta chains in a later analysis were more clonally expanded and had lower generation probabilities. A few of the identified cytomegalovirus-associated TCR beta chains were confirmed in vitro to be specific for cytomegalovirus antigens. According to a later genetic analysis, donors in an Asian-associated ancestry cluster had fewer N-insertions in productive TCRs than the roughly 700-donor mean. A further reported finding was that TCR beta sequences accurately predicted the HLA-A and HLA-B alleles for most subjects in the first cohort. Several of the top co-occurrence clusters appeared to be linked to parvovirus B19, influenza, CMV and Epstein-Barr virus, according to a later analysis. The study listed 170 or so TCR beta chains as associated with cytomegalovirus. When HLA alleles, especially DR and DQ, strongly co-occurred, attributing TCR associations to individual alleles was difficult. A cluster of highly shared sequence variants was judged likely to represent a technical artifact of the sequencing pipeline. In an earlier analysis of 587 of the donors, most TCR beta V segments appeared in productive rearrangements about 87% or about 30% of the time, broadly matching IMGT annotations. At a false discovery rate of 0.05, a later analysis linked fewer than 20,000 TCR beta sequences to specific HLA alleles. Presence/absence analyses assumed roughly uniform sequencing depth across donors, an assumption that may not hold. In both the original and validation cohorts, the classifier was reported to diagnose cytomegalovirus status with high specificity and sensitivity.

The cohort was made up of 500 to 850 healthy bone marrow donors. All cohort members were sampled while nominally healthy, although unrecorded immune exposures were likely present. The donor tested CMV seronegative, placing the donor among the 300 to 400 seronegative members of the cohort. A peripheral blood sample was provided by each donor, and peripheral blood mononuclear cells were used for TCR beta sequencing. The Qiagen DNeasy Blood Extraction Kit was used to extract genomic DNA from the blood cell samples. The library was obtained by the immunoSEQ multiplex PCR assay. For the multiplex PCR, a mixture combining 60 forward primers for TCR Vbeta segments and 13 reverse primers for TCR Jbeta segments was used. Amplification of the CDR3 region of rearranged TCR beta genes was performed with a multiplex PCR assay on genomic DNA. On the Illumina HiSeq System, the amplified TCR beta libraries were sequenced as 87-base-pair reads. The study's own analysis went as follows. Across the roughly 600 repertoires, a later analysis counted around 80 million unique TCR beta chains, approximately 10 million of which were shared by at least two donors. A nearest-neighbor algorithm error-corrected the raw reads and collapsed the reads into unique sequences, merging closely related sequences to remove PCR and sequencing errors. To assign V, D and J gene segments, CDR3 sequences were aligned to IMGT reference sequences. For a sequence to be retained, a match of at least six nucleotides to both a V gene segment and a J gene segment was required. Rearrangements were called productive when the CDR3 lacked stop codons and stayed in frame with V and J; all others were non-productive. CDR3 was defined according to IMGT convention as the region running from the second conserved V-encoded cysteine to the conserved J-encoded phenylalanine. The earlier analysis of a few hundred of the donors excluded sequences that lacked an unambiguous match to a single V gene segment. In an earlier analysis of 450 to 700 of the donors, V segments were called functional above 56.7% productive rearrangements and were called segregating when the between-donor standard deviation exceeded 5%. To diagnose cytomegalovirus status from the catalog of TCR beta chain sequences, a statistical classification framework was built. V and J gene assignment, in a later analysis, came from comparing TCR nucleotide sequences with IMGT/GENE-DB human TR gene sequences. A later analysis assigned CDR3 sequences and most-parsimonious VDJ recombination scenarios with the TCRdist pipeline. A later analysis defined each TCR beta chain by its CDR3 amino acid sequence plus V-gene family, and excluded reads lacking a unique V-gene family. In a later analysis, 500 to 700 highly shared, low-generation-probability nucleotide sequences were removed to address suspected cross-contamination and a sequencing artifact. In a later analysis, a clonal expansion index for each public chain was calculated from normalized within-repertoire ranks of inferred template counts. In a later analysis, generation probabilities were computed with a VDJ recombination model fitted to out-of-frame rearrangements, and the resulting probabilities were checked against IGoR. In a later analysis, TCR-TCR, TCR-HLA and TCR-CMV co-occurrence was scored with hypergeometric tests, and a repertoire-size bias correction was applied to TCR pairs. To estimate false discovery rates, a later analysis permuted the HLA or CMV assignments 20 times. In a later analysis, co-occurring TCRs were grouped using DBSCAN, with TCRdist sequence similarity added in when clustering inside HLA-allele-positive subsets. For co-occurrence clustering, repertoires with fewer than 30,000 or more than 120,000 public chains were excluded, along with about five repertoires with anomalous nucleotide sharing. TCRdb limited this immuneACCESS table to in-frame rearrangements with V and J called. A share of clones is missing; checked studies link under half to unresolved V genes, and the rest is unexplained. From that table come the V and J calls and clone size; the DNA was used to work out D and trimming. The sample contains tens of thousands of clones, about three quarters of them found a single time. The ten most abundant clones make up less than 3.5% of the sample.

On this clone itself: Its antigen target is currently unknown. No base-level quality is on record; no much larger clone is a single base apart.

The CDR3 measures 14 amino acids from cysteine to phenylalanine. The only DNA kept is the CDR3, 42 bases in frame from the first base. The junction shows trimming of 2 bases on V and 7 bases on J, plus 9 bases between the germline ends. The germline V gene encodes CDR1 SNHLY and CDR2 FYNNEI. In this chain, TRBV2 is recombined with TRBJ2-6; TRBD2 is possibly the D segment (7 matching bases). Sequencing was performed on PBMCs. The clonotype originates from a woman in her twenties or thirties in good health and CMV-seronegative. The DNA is TGTGCCAGCAGTGAAAGGGGGGGAGCCAACGTCCTGACTTTC. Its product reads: CASSERGGANVLTF.